This TCR beta chain stems from a study of shared clonotypes between healthy human individuals. Germline V CDR1 and CDR2: KGHSH, LQKENI. This CDR3 region has 15 residues. V lost 6 bases and J 6 bases, leaving 19 bases between the germline ends. This table comes from immunoSEQ multiplex PCR, and its TCRdb copy is limited to in-frame clones, with some not included. The data show roughly 1.5 million clones, 95% to 99% seen once. The chain carries TRBV18 and TRBJ2-3; D is unresolved. The clonotype originates from a man younger than 40 in good health. Material: naive CD4+ T cells sorted from blood. As for subset: CD45RA+ positively selected. CDR3 sequence: CASSPRVPVQDTQYF. The CDR3 DNA follows: TGTGCCAGCTCCCCTAGGGTCCCAGTTCAGGATACGCAGTATTTT. The full variable domain, with the rest looked up from reference TRBV18 and TRBJ2-3, is NAGVMQNPRHLVRRRGQEARLRCSPMKGHSHVYWYRQLPEEGLKFMVYLQKENIIDESGMPKERFSAEFPKEGPSILRIQQVVRGDSAAYFCASSPRVPVQDTQYFGPGTRLTVL.